This T cell receptor (beta chain) was observed in a study of blood T cell repertoires in COVID-19. Turning to the study itself: Sites in the United States, Italy and Spain provided acute and convalescent COVID-19 samples.

The length of the CDR3 is 15 residues. Germline values: CDR1 MDHEN, CDR2 SYDVKM. Trimming removed 0 bases from V and 5 bases from J; junction bases left unmatched: 6. Assay: immunoSEQ multiplex PCR; the TCRdb copy retains only in-frame clones and omits some. The sample comprises roughly 330,000 clones, roughly 87% of which are singletons, and approximately 10% rests with the top ten. Sequences were obtained from peripheral blood. The chain combines TRBV28 with TRBJ2-7, with 8 bases aligning to TRBD2. The source of this sequence is a young man with COVID-19, enrolled during active disease. For the CDR3, the DNA is TGTGCCAGCAGTTTATGGACTAGCGTTATCCACGAGCAGTACTTC. This sequence encodes CASSLWTSVIHEQYF.